These T cell receptor beta chains were read from a single sample in a study of early T cells in non-severe SARS-CoV-2 infection. Via MiXCR, TCRdb re-called the 5' RACE reads, giving one row per CDR3 protein. The sample records over 35,000 distinct CDR3 sequences, about 5.9% being singletons. The sequences come from whole blood, collected at baseline. The receptors stem from an adult who was a healthcare worker with PCR-confirmed SARS-CoV-2 infection or an uninfected control (not recorded which). The CDR3 runs from the conserved cysteine through the conserved F or W. D genes are given only for firm matches. Clone size is stated in some rows and not others, as once, few, many or a class when expanded.

>TRBJ1-1|many|TRBV30|.
CAWSVIRGSNTEAFF
TGTGCCTGGAGTGTTATTCGGGGATCGAACACTGAAGCTTTCTTT
>TRBJ2-7|.|TRBV18|.
CASSPLADPYEQYF
TGTGCCAGCTCACCACTGGCAGACCCATACGAGCAGTACTTC
>TRBJ2-1|.|TRBV27|TRBD2
CASSLWGSGGGGNEQFF
TGTGCCAGCAGTTTATGGGGCTCTGGCGGGGGGGGCAATGAGCAGTTCTTC
>TRBJ2-1|many|TRBV12-3/TRBV12-4|TRBD2
CASSLGLLAGADEQFF
TGTGCCAGCAGTTTAGGCCTCCTAGCGGGGGCCGATGAGCAGTTCTTC
>TRBJ1-1|many|TRBV12-3/TRBV12-4|.
CASSLARRESEAFF
TGTGCCAGCAGTTTAGCGCGGAGGGAGAGTGAAGCTTTCTTT
>TRBJ2-3|few|TRBV5-1|.
CASSLDPTDTQYF
TGCGCCAGCAGCTTGGACCCCACAGATACGCAGTATTTT
>TRBJ2-7|few|TRBV4-3|TRBD1
CASSPQTGGFYEQYF
TGCGCCAGCAGCCCACAGACAGGGGGGTTCTACGAGCAGTACTTC
>TRBJ2-7|many|TRBV6-5|TRBD2
CASTKFPSGGYEQYF
TGTGCCAGCACCAAATTCCCGAGCGGGGGCTACGAGCAGTACTTC
>TRBJ2-7|few|TRBV11-2|TRBD1
CASSLTGVGEQYF
TGTGCCAGCAGCTTAACAGGGGTAGGAGAGCAGTACTTC
>TRBJ1-5|many|TRBV29-1|TRBD1
CSVIQGKGQPQHF
TGCAGCGTGATACAGGGGAAGGGTCAGCCCCAGCATTTT
>TRBJ2-7|few|TRBV12-2|.
CASRLSRDRELASSYEQYF
TGTGCAAGTCGCCTTAGCCGGGACAGGGAATTAGCGAGCTCCTACGAGCAGTACTTC
>TRBJ1-5|many|TRBV7-2|.
CASSRNSNQPQHF
TGTGCCAGCAGCCGTAATAGCAATCAGCCCCAGCATTTT
>TRBJ2-7|few|TRBV27|.
CASSLPPSGVEQYF
TGTGCCAGCAGTTTACCCCCTTCTGGGGTGGAGCAGTACTTC
>TRBJ1-1|many|TRBV5-4|TRBD1
CASSWGTGGTMNTEAFF
TGTGCCAGCAGCTGGGGGACAGGGGGCACCATGAACACTGAAGCTTTCTTT
>TRBJ2-3|many|TRBV3-1|TRBD2
CASSQDSGTRSDTQYF
TGTGCCAGCAGCCAAGATTCAGGGACTAGGTCAGATACGCAGTATTTT
>TRBJ2-2|few|TRBV3-1|.
CASSPGVFSGELFF
TGTGCCAGCAGCCCGGGGGTATTCTCCGGGGAGCTGTTTTTT
>TRBJ2-1|few|TRBV7-8|TRBD2
CASSLLLSGGGGRSYNEQFF
TGTGCCAGCAGCTTACTTTTAAGCGGGGGCGGGGGCCGCTCCTACAATGAGCAGTTCTTC
>TRBJ1-1|many|TRBV4-2|TRBD1
CASSQDYGTGAEAFF
TGTGCCAGCAGCCAAGATTATGGGACAGGGGCCGAAGCTTTCTTT
>TRBJ1-3|.|TRBV2|.
CPNPGEQSSGNTIYF
TGTCCCAACCCGGGGGAGCAGAGCTCTGGAAACACCATATATTTT
>TRBJ2-7|many|TRBV7-6|.
CASSLVPGSYEQYF
TGTGCCAGCAGCTTAGTGCCAGGGAGCTACGAGCAGTACTTC
>TRBJ2-6|.|TRBV25-1|TRBD1
CASSASPGQGPGANVLTF
TGTGCCAGCAGTGCAAGTCCGGGACAGGGGCCTGGGGCCAACGTCCTGACTTTC
>TRBJ1-2|many|TRBV11-2|TRBD1
CASSSNPGQVNYGYTF
TGTGCCAGCAGCTCGAACCCGGGACAGGTGAACTATGGCTACACCTTC
>TRBJ2-3|.|TRBV7-2|TRBD2
CASSPTGTSGRDTQYF
TGTGCCAGCAGCCCAACCGGGACTAGCGGGAGAGATACGCAGTATTTT
>TRBJ2-5|many|TRBV5-6|.
CASSVGGETQYF
TGTGCCAGCAGCGTAGGGGGAGAGACCCAGTACTTC
>TRBJ2-3|.|TRBV20-1|.
CSARSPGVDTQYF
TGCAGTGCTAGGTCCCCGGGGGTAGATACGCAGTATTTT
>TRBJ1-5|.|TRBV27|TRBD1
CASREGQISNQPQHF
TGTGCCAGCAGGGAGGGACAGATCAGCAATCAGCCCCAGCATTTT
>TRBJ2-7|few|TRBV30|TRBD1
CAWTPGQGAYEQYF
TGTGCCTGGACCCCGGGACAGGGGGCCTACGAGCAGTACTTC
>TRBJ2-7|.|TRBV28|.
CVSKVSGYYEQYF
TGTGTCAGCAAGGTTAGCGGCTACTACGAGCAGTACTTC
>TRBJ2-5|many|TRBV29-1|.
CSDYRDETQYF
TGCAGCGATTACAGGGATGAGACCCAGTACTTC
>TRBJ1-1|few|TRBV7-2|.
CASSFHGNTEAFF
TGTGCCAGCAGCTTTCACGGGAACACTGAAGCTTTCTTT
>TRBJ1-1|few|TRBV7-8|.
CASSFDRLNTEAFF
TGTGCCAGCAGCTTCGACAGACTGAACACTGAAGCTTTCTTT
>TRBJ2-7|.|TRBV6-2/TRBV6-3|.
CASGLGYEQYF
TGTGCCAGCGGTTTGGGCTACGAGCAGTACTTC
>TRBJ2-2|.|TRBV12-3/TRBV12-4|TRBD1
CASSFGTGPANTGELFF
TGTGCCAGCAGTTTCGGGACAGGACCCGCGAACACCGGGGAGCTGTTTTTT
>TRBJ1-6|many|TRBV29-1|TRBD1
CSVRQGENSPLHF
TGCAGCGTTCGACAGGGTGAGAATTCACCCCTCCACTTT
>TRBJ1-2|many|TRBV7-9|.
CASSFRVMAGHYGYTF
TGTGCCAGCAGCTTCCGGGTAATGGCGGGCCACTATGGCTACACCTTC
>TRBJ2-7|many|TRBV11-2|TRBD2
CASSLVGGASSYEQYF
TGTGCCAGCAGCTTAGTCGGGGGGGCCTCCTCCTACGAGCAGTACTTC
>TRBJ1-2|many|TRBV7-9|.
CASSPRAGFNYGYTF
TGTGCCAGCAGCCCCCGGGCAGGGTTCAACTATGGCTACACCTTC
>TRBJ2-7|many|TRBV7-2|TRBD1
CASSIGGTGTYYEQYF
TGTGCCAGCAGCATTGGAGGGACAGGGACTTACTACGAGCAGTACTTC
>TRBJ2-3|.|TRBV28|.
CASRLGKADTQYF
TGTGCCAGCAGACTAGGGAAGGCAGATACGCAGTATTTT
>TRBJ1-1|.|TRBV29-1|TRBD1
CSVLTPDREVTEAFF
TGCAGCGTTCTCACCCCAGACAGGGAGGTCACTGAAGCTTTCTTT
>TRBJ1-2|few|TRBV30|.
CAWARQANYGYTF
TGTGCCTGGGCGAGACAAGCTAACTATGGCTACACCTTC
>TRBJ1-2|many|TRBV24-1|.
CATSRGGHYGYTF
TGTGCCACCAGTCGCGGAGGACACTATGGCTACACCTTC
>TRBJ2-5|many|TRBV20-1|.
CSARDQGRDRTQYF
TGCAGTGCTAGAGATCAGGGCAGGGATCGGACCCAGTACTTC
>TRBJ2-5|.|TRBV7-2|.
CASNTRETQYF
TGTGCCAGCAATACAAGAGAGACCCAGTACTTC
>TRBJ2-1|many|TRBV29-1|.
CSVDRAHNEQFF
TGCAGCGTGGACCGGGCCCACAATGAGCAGTTCTTC
>TRBJ1-1|few|TRBV2|.
CASSAEMNTEAFF
TGTGCCAGCAGTGCGGAAATGAACACTGAAGCTTTCTTT
>TRBJ2-5|many|TRBV7-2|.
CASTLQPQETQYF
TGTGCCAGCACCCTTCAGCCTCAAGAGACCCAGTACTTC
>TRBJ1-1|.|TRBV7-2|.
CASSLLGFNTEAFF
TGTGCCAGCAGCTTATTAGGGTTCAACACTGAAGCTTTCTTT
>TRBJ1-1|few|TRBV20-1|.
CSAQSGVGSTEAFF
TGCAGTGCCCAAAGCGGGGTAGGGAGCACTGAAGCTTTCTTT
>TRBJ2-7|many|TRBV7-2|TRBD1
CASSPPDRAYEQYF
TGTGCCAGCAGCCCCCCCGACAGGGCCTACGAGCAGTACTTC
>TRBJ1-1|few|TRBV5-1|TRBD1
CASSLQGADTEAFF
TGCGCCAGCAGCTTGCAGGGGGCGGATACTGAAGCTTTCTTT
>TRBJ2-5|many|TRBV12-5|.
CASGASGQETQYF
TGTGCTAGTGGTGCGTCGGGACAAGAGACCCAGTACTTC
>TRBJ2-5|many|TRBV27|TRBD2
CASSINSGGQETQYF
TGTGCCAGCAGTATTAATAGCGGGGGCCAAGAGACCCAGTACTTC
>TRBJ1-6|few|TRBV28|.
CASSLSRNNSPLHF
TGTGCCAGCAGTTTAAGCCGGAATAATTCACCCCTCCACTTT
>TRBJ2-2|few|TRBV24-1|.
CATSYEGDTGELFF
TGTGCCACCAGTTACGAGGGAGACACCGGGGAGCTGTTTTTT
>TRBJ2-3|few|TRBV4-1|.
CASSQESDSTDTQYF
TGCGCCAGCAGCCAAGAGTCCGACAGCACAGATACGCAGTATTTT